These 23 T cell receptor beta chains share one sample of origin, sequenced in a study of T cells after yellow fever vaccination. TCRdb itself ran the 5' RACE reads through MiXCR, one entry per CDR3 protein. This sample has 500,000 to 550,000 distinct CDR3 sequences, with around a fifth found just once. This sample comprised PBMCs, obtained roughly 23 days after the first yellow fever vaccination. These receptors were obtained from a man aged 18 to 29 who received the YFV17D yellow fever vaccine.

The chain employs TRBV4-3 and TRBJ2-2; D perhaps matches TRBD1 (6 bases). The ends were cut back, 1 base at V and 2 bases at J, with 14 bases in the middle. Germline CDR1 LGHNA, CDR2 YSLEER. This CDR3 comprises 17 residues. Here the CDR3 reads CASSQASGVFNTGELFF. CDR3 coding DNA: TGCGCCAGCAGCCAAGCCTCAGGGGTCTTCAACACCGGGGAGCTGTTTTTT.

This chain links TRBV27 with TRBJ2-3, with 12 bases lining up with TRBD2. The V and J ends lost 5 bases and 0 bases, in that order; junction bases with no gene match: 9. This CDR3 is 18 amino acids long. Germline values: CDR1 MNHEY, CDR2 SMNVEV (reference sequence). The chain's CDR3 is CASSPLRTSGVSTDTQYF. In DNA form, the CDR3 reads TGTGCCAGCAGTCCCCTGAGGACTAGCGGGGTTAGCACAGATACGCAGTATTTT.

This chain uses TRBV10-3 with TRBJ2-7; D gene unclear. In germline, CDR1 is ENHRY, CDR2 SYGVKD. Trimming pared 1 base from V and 0 bases from J, leaving 19 bases between. The CDR3 has 18 residues. Here the CDR3 reads CAISEYLIAGHRSYEQYV. CDR3 coding DNA: TGTGCCATCAGTGAGTACCTGATTGCAGGCCACCGCTCCTACGAGCAGTACGTC.

This clonotype was counted between two and nine times. The chain's CDR3 is CASSLAKRGGAYTDTQYF. Written as DNA, the CDR3 is TGCGCCAGCAGCTTGGCCAAACGCGGGGGGGCCTACACAGATACGCAGTATTTT. The chain links TRBV5-1 to TRBJ2-3; 9 nucleotides align to TRBD2. With V trimmed by 0 bases and J by 2 bases, 10 bases remained unmatched. Germline loops: CDR1 SGHRS, CDR2 YFSETQ. CDR3 size: 18 residues. The full variable domain, its missing parts supplied by reference TRBV5-1 and TRBJ2-3, is KAGVTQTPRYLIKTRGQQVTLSCSPISGHRSVSWYQQTPGQGLQFLFEYFSETQRNKGNFPGRFSGRQFSNSRSEMNVSTLELGDSALYLCASSLAKRGGAYTDTQYFGPGTRLTVL.

The CDR3 DNA is TGTGCCAGCACGGACAGCCCAAATCAGCCCCAGCATTTT. As protein: CASTDSPNQPQHF. J is TRBJ1-5 and V is TRBV7-2; possibly TRBD1 for D (6 bases). There are 13 residues in the CDR3. Looked up from germline, CDR1 is SGHTA and CDR2 is FQGNSA. Trimming took off 7 bases at V and 4 bases at J, with 11 bases between the two ends.

The V and J genes are TRBV4-1 and TRBJ2-3, with TRBD2 matching over 11 bases. Per germline, CDR1 MGHRA and CDR2 YSYEKL. The CDR3 has 15 amino acids. Germline trimming cut 0 bases from V and 4 bases from J; bases unmatched to any gene: 0. CDR3 region: CASSQELAGADTQYF. The CDR3 nucleotides read TGCGCCAGCAGCCAAGAACTAGCGGGGGCAGATACGCAGTATTTT.

CDR3 DNA sequence: TGTGCCAGCAGCCCCCACTCCCCTGACGATTTAGGGGATACGCAGTATTTT. This codes for CASSPHSPDDLGDTQYF. V is TRBV3-1 and J is TRBJ2-3, with unresolved D. Germline V CDR1 and CDR2: LGHDT, YNNKEL (reference sequence). V was trimmed by 4 bases and J by 6 bases, leaving 23 bases between them. The CDR3 is 17 amino acids.

CDR3 DNA: TGTGCCAGCAGTCAGGACAGGGTGGAAGATACGCAGTATTTT. Translating it yields CASSQDRVEDTQYF. The rearrangement links TRBV6-1 to TRBJ2-3; the match to TRBD1 covers 8 bases. In germline, CDR1 is MNHNS, CDR2 SASEGT. V lost 5 bases to trimming and J lost 5 bases; unmatched junction nucleotides: 6. The CDR3 contains 14 residues.

The CDR3 nucleotides are TGCGCCAGCACCCCTGGGGAAAACACTGAAGCTTTCTTT. Protein product: CASTPGENTEAFF. The chain carries TRBV5-1 and TRBJ1-1; D unresolved. Germline CDR1 reads SGHRS; CDR2 reads YFSETQ. The CDR3 totals 13 residues. Deletions cut 6 bases from V and 2 bases from J, with 11 bases between.

The chain is built from TRBV3-1 and TRBJ1-6; D might be TRBD1 (5 bases). This CDR3 spans 14 amino acids. Trimming pared 3 bases from V and 4 bases from J, leaving 7 bases between. The V gene's germline CDR1 is LGHDT and CDR2 YNNKEL (reference sequence). In nucleotides, the CDR3 is TGTGCCAGCAGCCAGAGACAGTATAATTCACCCCTCCACTTT. Its protein product is CASSQRQYNSPLHF.

For this clonotype: This may arise from a read error, as a much more abundant clone is one base away. The chain is built from TRBV7-2 and TRBJ2-3; 7 positions agree with TRBD2. The CDR3 runs 14 residues. Germline CDR1 and CDR2: SGHTA and FQGNSA. DNA for the CDR3: TGTGCCATCAGCTTAGCGCGGGAGCGAGATACGCAGTATTTT. This gives the protein CAISLARERDTQYF.

The chain uses TRBV27 and TRBJ2-2, with 9 bases lining up with TRBD1. The CDR3 contains 17 residues. Germline CDR1 reads MNHEY; CDR2 reads SMNVEV (reference sequence). V shed 4 bases, J shed 0 bases, and the junction held 6 bases outside the gene matches. Written as DNA, the CDR3 is TGTGCCAGCAGTTCCCCCCACAGGGGGCCGAACACCGGGGAGCTGTTTTTT. It specifies CASSSPHRGPNTGELFF.

This clonotype was counted only a few times. J is TRBJ1-3 and V is TRBV7-6, with D unresolved. Trimming removed 3 bases from V and 7 bases from J, with 16 bases in between. The V gene's germline CDR1 is SGHVS and CDR2 FNYEAQ. The CDR3 is made up of 15 amino acids. This CDR3 is CASSLQGPWANTIYF. CDR3 DNA sequence: TGTGCCAGCAGCTTGCAAGGGCCATGGGCGAACACCATATATTTT.

CDR3 sequence: CASSHTGNTEAFF. CDR3 nucleotide sequence: TGTGCCAGCAGCCACACAGGGAACACTGAAGCTTTCTTT. The V and J genes are TRBV6-1 and TRBJ1-1; tentative D call: TRBD1 (5 bases). CDR1 is MNHNS, CDR2 SASEGT, per germline. Trimming pared 6 bases from V and 1 base from J, leaving 9 bases between. CDR3 length equals 13 residues.

Only a few counts were recorded for this clonotype. For the CDR3, the DNA is TGCGCCAGCAGCTTAATTGGGGTCAGTCAGACCCAGTACTTC. Its protein is CASSLIGVSQTQYF. This rearrangement joins TRBV5-1 to TRBJ2-5; D not certain. Germline V lookup: CDR1 SGHRS, CDR2 YFSETQ. The CDR3 runs 14 residues. V dropped 2 bases and J dropped 6 bases, with 14 bases sitting between them.

This clonotype was observed a handful of times. The gene calls are TRBV5-4 and TRBJ2-3; D is perhaps TRBD1 (5 bases). CDR1 is SGHNT and CDR2 is YYREEE in the germline V gene (reference sequence). The V and J ends lost 0 bases and 1 base respectively, with 9 bases between them. CDR3 length: 15 residues. The CDR3: CASSLGGRGTDTQYF. The CDR3 coding sequence is TGTGCCAGCAGCTTGGGAGGCAGGGGCACAGATACGCAGTATTTT.

This clonotype was seen only a few times. The chain joins TRBV5-1 to TRBJ2-1, with D tentatively TRBD1 or TRBD2 (5 bases each). The germline V gene encodes CDR1 SGHRS and CDR2 YFSETQ. The CDR3 runs to 18 residues. V was shortened by 0 bases and J by 0 bases, with 16 bases between the two germline ends. CDR3 sequence reads: CASSLGLGTGRSYNEQFF. CDR3 sequence (DNA): TGCGCCAGCAGCTTGGGTCTAGGAACGGGACGCTCCTACAATGAGCAGTTCTTC. Drawing the rest from reference TRBV5-1 and TRBJ2-1, the complete variable domain is KAGVTQTPRYLIKTRGQQVTLSCSPISGHRSVSWYQQTPGQGLQFLFEYFSETQRNKGNFPGRFSGRQFSNSRSEMNVSTLELGDSALYLCASSLGLGTGRSYNEQFFGPGTRLTVL.

The chain uses TRBV4-1 and TRBJ2-3; 8 bases line up with TRBD2. This CDR3 spans 18 amino acids. Germline-derived CDR1 and CDR2 are MGHRA and YSYEKL. With 0 bases clipped from V and 4 bases from J, the junction kept 12 bases outside the gene matches. The CDR3 spells CASSQDLPYGGAPDTQYF. CDR3 nucleotide sequence: TGCGCCAGCAGCCAAGACCTCCCTTACGGGGGGGCACCAGATACGCAGTATTTT.

In nucleotides, the CDR3 is TGTGCCATCAGTGCGGATAGCGGGGGAGATACGCAGTATTTT. This encodes CAISADSGGDTQYF. The chain combines TRBV10-3 with TRBJ2-3; 9 nucleotides line up with TRBD2. CDR1 is ENHRY and CDR2 is SYGVKD in the germline V gene. The ends lost 4 bases at V and 5 bases at J; junction bases unmatched: 4. This CDR3 region has 14 residues.

The table lists this clonotype with a count of one. This sequence joins TRBV14 and TRBJ2-2; 11 bases are a match to TRBD2. CDR1 and CDR2 from the germline V gene are SGHDN and FVKESK. The J segment lost 1 base and the V segment lost 0 bases, leaving 1 base of the junction unmatched. The CDR3 runs 17 residues. CDR3 sequence reads: CASSQELAGVNTGELFF. Written as DNA, the CDR3 is TGTGCCAGCAGCCAAGAACTAGCGGGGGTGAACACCGGGGAGCTGTTTTTT. Drawing the rest from reference TRBV14 and TRBJ2-2, the complete variable domain is EAGVTQFPSHSVIEKGQTVTLRCDPISGHDNLYWYRRVMGKEIKFLLHFVKESKQDESGMPNNRFLAERTGGTYSTLKVQPAELEDSGVYFCASSQELAGVNTGELFFGEGSRLTVL.

V is TRBV5-6 and J is TRBJ1-2; D may be TRBD1 (5 bases). The length of the CDR3 is 12 residues. The germline CDR1 and CDR2 sequences are SGHDT and YYEEEE. V lost 4 bases, J lost 8 bases, and 12 bases lay in between. The CDR3 nucleotides are TGTGCCAGCAGCAAGACAGTTACAGGCTACACCTTC. Encoded protein: CASSKTVTGYTF. Complete variable domain (other parts from reference TRBV5-6 and TRBJ1-2): DAGVTQSPTHLIKTRGQQVTLRCSPKSGHDTVSWYQQALGQGPQFIFQYYEEEERQRGNFPDRFSGHQFPNYSSELNVNALLLGDSALYLCASSKTVTGYTFGSGTRLTVV.

This chain uses TRBV18 with TRBJ1-6, with 7 bases identical to TRBD1. This CDR3 spans 15 amino acids. The ends lost 6 bases at V and 9 bases at J; junction bases unmatched: 11. Per germline, CDR1 KGHSH and CDR2 LQKENI. The CDR3 DNA reads TGTGCCAGCTCGCGGGGAACAGGGGTGAGTTCACCCCTCCACTTT. Translated: CASSRGTGVSSPLHF.

V is TRBV6-5 and J is TRBJ2-4, with D possibly being TRBD1 or TRBD2 (5 bases each). Trimming took off 3 bases at V and 0 bases at J, with 12 bases between the two ends. The CDR3 is made up of 16 amino acids. CDR1 and CDR2 (germline): MNHEY, SVGAGI. The CDR3 spells CASSYPGPIAKNIQYF. In DNA, the CDR3 is TGTGCCAGCAGTTATCCGGGGCCAATAGCCAAAAACATTCAGTACTTC.